Shown below are 7 T cell receptor beta chains from a single sample sequenced in a study of cytomegalovirus exposure and HLA in healthy donors. In the PCR, 60 Vbeta and 13 Jbeta primers were used. Assay used: immunoSEQ multiplex PCR; TCRdb lists only in-frame clones, some missing. Of around 150,000 clones in the sample, approximately 82% were seen once. The material sequenced was PBMCs. The receptors come from a woman aged 40 to 49 in good health and CMV-seropositive.

This clone appeared a single time. The rearrangement links TRBV5-1 to TRBJ2-7; D possibly corresponds to TRBD2 (6 bases). V was shortened by 2 bases and J by 3 bases, with 12 bases between the two germline ends. Germline loops: CDR1 SGHRS, CDR2 YFSETQ. This CDR3 contains 14 residues. The CDR3 region has the DNA TGCGCCAGCAGCTTTGGCGGGACGATCTACGAGCAGTACTTC. Its translation is CASSFGGTIYEQYF.

This clone appeared a few times. The chain joins TRBV15 to TRBJ2-5; 11 positions match TRBD2. V shed 5 bases and J 5 bases; nucleotides not matched to a gene: 16. The CDR3 has 18 amino acids. Germline loops: CDR1 LNHNV, CDR2 YYDKDF (reference sequence). In nucleotides, the CDR3 is TGTGCCACCAGCCCAGAGCTTATACTAGCGGGAGCGGGGGAGACCCAGTACTTC. Translated: CATSPELILAGAGETQYF.

The gene calls are TRBV18 and TRBJ2-7, with 7 bases lining up with TRBD1. Germline assignment: CDR1 KGHSH and CDR2 LQKENI. The CDR3 runs 14 residues. V lost 2 bases, J lost 3 bases, and 4 bases stayed unmatched. DNA of the CDR3: TGTGCCAGCTCACCAAGGGCAGGGGGCTACGAGCAGTACTTC. Protein product: CASSPRAGGYEQYF.

The genes are TRBV9 and TRBJ2-1; 16 bases are a match to TRBD2. The germline gives CDR1 SGDLS, CDR2 YYNGEE. The CDR3 has 14 amino acids. The trim removed 4 bases at V and 15 bases at J, leaving 7 bases unmatched. CDR3 sequence (DNA): TGTGCCAGCAGCTGGGGACTAGCGGGAGGGCAGAGGTTCTTC. Translated: CASSWGLAGGQRFF.

The chain carries TRBV2 and TRBJ1-1; D might be TRBD1 (6 bases). Trimming stripped 5 bases from V and 3 bases from J, with 19 bases between. Germline V gives CDR1 SNHLY, CDR2 FYNNEI. The CDR3 has 16 residues. The CDR3 is CASSPPSRGADTEAFF. Here the CDR3 DNA reads TGTGCCAGCAGTCCTCCTTCCAGGGGCGCGGACACTGAAGCTTTCTTT. Full variable domain (rest looked up from reference TRBV2 and TRBJ1-1): EPEVTQTPSHQVTQMGQEVILRCVPISNHLYFYWYRQILGQKVEFLVSFYNNEISEKSEIFDDQFSVERPDGSNFTLKIRSTKLEDSAMYFCASSPPSRGADTEAFFGQGTRLTVV.

V is TRBV2 and J is TRBJ2-7; possible D gene TRBD1, 6 bases. This CDR3 comprises 18 residues. V lost 2 bases to trimming and J lost 6 bases, with 26 bases between them. Germline V lookup: CDR1 SNHLY, CDR2 FYNNEI. The CDR3 coding sequence is TGTGCCAGCAGTGAACTATCGGCAGGGGCAATGGTAATGGTCGAGCAGTACTTC. This gives the protein CASSELSAGAMVMVEQYF.

Written as DNA, the CDR3 is TGTGCCAGCAGCTTGACTAGTGTCAATGAGCAGTTCTTC. This gives the protein CASSLTSVNEQFF. The chain has TRBV11-3 and TRBJ2-1; possibly TRBD2 for D (6 bases). V lost 3 bases and J 6 bases, leaving 9 bases between the germline ends. This CDR3 has 13 amino acids. The germline gives CDR1 SGHNT, CDR2 YENEEA.